One sample yielded the 20 T cell receptor beta chains listed below, sequenced in a study of cytomegalovirus exposure and HLA in healthy donors. Primers included in the PCR were 60 Vbeta and 13 Jbeta primers. TCRdb's table, derived via immunoSEQ multiplex PCR, lists solely in-frame clones and lacks some. Seen here are around 130,000 clones, over 75% observed once, and the top ten hold approximately 6.3%. The sequenced sample was PBMCs. The source of these receptors is a man aged 18-30 years in good health and CMV-seropositive.

The CDR3 is CASSLWQAQETQYF. The CDR3 nucleotides read TGTGCCAGCAGCTTGTGGCAGGCGCAAGAGACCCAGTACTTC. V is TRBV7-8 and J is TRBJ2-5; D is uncertain. CDR1 is SGHVS and CDR2 is FQNEAQ in the germline V gene. The CDR3 contains 14 residues. Trimming pared 3 bases from V and 2 bases from J, leaving 10 bases between.

This chain links TRBV7-9 with TRBJ1-6, with D possibly matching TRBD1 (5 bases). The CDR3 covers 16 residues. CDR1 and CDR2 from the germline V gene are SEHNR and FQNEAQ (reference sequence). V was cut by 0 bases and J by 6 bases, with 12 bases left in between. The CDR3 protein is CASSLAYATANSPLHF. Written as DNA, the CDR3 is TGTGCCAGCAGCTTAGCCTATGCGACAGCTAATTCACCCCTCCACTTT. The entire variable domain, with the rest obtained from reference TRBV7-9 and TRBJ1-6, is as follows: DTGVSQNPRHKITKRGQNVTFRCDPISEHNRLYWYRQTLGQGPEFLTYFQNEAQLEKSRLLSDRFSAERPKGSFSTLEIQRTEQGDSAMYLCASSLAYATANSPLHFGNGTRLTVT.

V and J are TRBV11-2 and TRBJ2-7; TRBD2 agrees at 10 bases. J gave up 5 bases and V 1 base, and 2 bases lay outside the gene matches. The CDR3 sequence is 14 residues long. Germline V CDR1 and CDR2: SGHAT, FQNNGV. The CDR3 coding sequence is TGTGCCAGCAGCTTAGGGCTAGCGGGAGACGAGCAGTACTTC. Its protein product is CASSLGLAGDEQYF.

This clone appeared a few times. The chain employs TRBV4-1 and TRBJ2-3; the match to TRBD2 covers 9 bases. This CDR3 spans 17 amino acids. Germline V gene lookup returns CDR1 MGHRA and CDR2 YSYEKL. V trimming: 5 bases; J trimming: 0 bases; junction bases outside the gene matches: 9. The CDR3 loop reads CASSKFLAGASTDTQYF. CDR3 bases: TGCGCCAGCAGCAAATTCTTAGCGGGGGCCAGCACAGATACGCAGTATTTT.

The genes are TRBV7-9 and TRBJ1-2; 9 bases line up with TRBD1. CDR1 is SEHNR, CDR2 FQNEAQ, per germline (reference sequence). The CDR3 runs 15 residues. The J segment lost 3 bases and the V segment lost 6 bases, leaving 8 bases of the junction unmatched. This CDR3 reads CASSFGQGLDYGYTF. The CDR3 bases are TGTGCCAGCAGTTTTGGACAGGGGCTGGACTATGGCTACACCTTC.

The V gene is TRBV5-8, the J gene TRBJ2-3; TRBD1 matches 9 bases. In germline, CDR1 is SGHTS, CDR2 YDEGEE. The V and J ends lost 4 bases and 2 bases, in that order; junction bases with no gene match: 8. This CDR3 has 16 residues. The CDR3 reads CASSPWDRAYTDTQYF. The CDR3 DNA reads TGTGCCAGCAGCCCCTGGGACAGGGCTTACACAGATACGCAGTATTTT.

The genes are TRBV5-1 and TRBJ2-7, with D possibly TRBD2 on 6 matching bases. Trimming took off 0 bases at V and 6 bases at J, with 22 bases between the two ends. The CDR3 covers 17 residues. Germline CDR1 and CDR2: SGHRS and YFSETQ. The CDR3 loop is CASSLGLWRAAVTEQYF. For the CDR3, the DNA is TGCGCCAGCAGCTTGGGGTTATGGAGGGCCGCCGTTACCGAGCAGTACTTC.

This clone has a single count. The gene calls are TRBV29-1 and TRBJ1-4; weak D call: TRBD1 (5 bases). This CDR3 has 12 residues. CDR1 is SQVTM and CDR2 is ANQGSEA in the germline V gene. The ends were cut back, 5 bases at V and 8 bases at J, with 12 bases in the middle. The CDR3 loop is CSVLGGREKLFF. The CDR3 DNA is TGCAGCGTTTTGGGGGGTCGGGAAAAACTGTTTTTT.

J is TRBJ2-7 and V is TRBV11-2, with TRBD2 matching 15 bases. Germline CDR1 is SGHAT and CDR2 is FQNNGV. The V and J ends lost 2 bases and 2 bases, in that order; junction bases with no gene match: 7. This CDR3 comprises 18 residues. The CDR3 loop is CASSLWTSGGGTAYEQYF. In DNA, the CDR3 is TGTGCCAGCAGCTTATGGACTAGCGGGGGGGGGACTGCCTACGAGCAGTACTTC.

This chain joins TRBV4-2 and TRBJ2-3, with TRBD2 matching over 7 bases. V lost 0 bases to trimming and J lost 0 bases; unmatched junction nucleotides: 3. The CDR3 spans 16 residues. Germline lookup yields CDR1 LGHNA and CDR2 YNFKEQ. CDR3 sequence (DNA): TGTGCCAGCAGCCAAGAAGCTAGCGGTAGCACAGATACGCAGTATTTT. Protein sequence: CASSQEASGSTDTQYF.

The J gene is TRBJ2-2, the V gene TRBV5-6, with D possibly being TRBD1 (6 bases). The CDR3 has 18 amino acids. Between the trimmed V and J ends, which lost 4 bases and 0 bases, there was a span of 19 bases. The germline V gene has CDR1 SGHDT and CDR2 YYEEEE. CDR3 amino acids: CASSLSLRGFANTGELFF. CDR3 coding DNA: TGTGCCAGCAGCCTTTCCTTAAGGGGGTTCGCGAACACCGGGGAGCTGTTTTTT.

The V call is TRBV10-1, the J call TRBJ1-1; no clear D. Looked up from germline, CDR1 is WNHNN and CDR2 is SYGVQD (reference sequence). Between the trimmed V and J ends, which lost 3 bases and 1 base, there was a span of 6 bases. The CDR3 contains 13 residues. The CDR3 is CASSDGGNTEAFF. In DNA, the CDR3 is TGCGCCAGCAGTGATGGAGGGAACACTGAAGCTTTCTTT.

This clone came up a few times. V usage is TRBV7-9 and J usage is TRBJ1-2; weak D call: TRBD1 (6 bases). Germline CDR1 is SEHNR and CDR2 is FQNEAQ (reference sequence). CDR3 length: 14 residues. V was cut by 2 bases and J by 7 bases, with 14 bases left in between. The CDR3 sequence is CASSLSRTVSGYTF. The CDR3 DNA sequence: TGTGCCAGCAGCTTATCCCGGACAGTAAGTGGCTACACCTTC.

This clone appeared a single time. The chain carries TRBV2 and TRBJ2-1, with D hard to call. V was cut by 10 bases and J by 5 bases, with 3 bases left in between. Germline lookup yields CDR1 SNHLY and CDR2 FYNNEI. The CDR3 sequence is 9 residues long. The CDR3 DNA reads TGTGCCACCAACAATGAGCAGTTCTTC. Residues: CATNNEQFF.

A few counts support this clone. V is TRBV25-1 and J is TRBJ1-2; 12 nucleotides line up with TRBD1. Looked up from germline, CDR1 is MGHDK and CDR2 is SYGVNS. The J segment lost 2 bases and the V segment lost 0 bases, leaving 7 bases of the junction unmatched. The CDR3 spans 18 residues. CDR3: CASSEYSVGTGGNYGYTF. The CDR3 DNA follows: TGTGCCAGCAGTGAATATTCCGTCGGGACAGGGGGCAACTATGGCTACACCTTC.

The V call is TRBV7-6, the J call TRBJ1-1, with D maybe TRBD1 (5 bases). Between the trimmed V and J ends, which lost 6 bases and 3 bases, there was a span of 20 bases. The CDR3 length is 16 residues. CDR1 and CDR2 (germline): SGHVS, FNYEAQ. This CDR3 is CASRPGPAREDTEAFF. The CDR3 nucleotides read TGTGCCAGCAGACCCGGCCCGGCCAGGGAGGACACTGAAGCTTTCTTT.

V gene TRBV28 combines with J gene TRBJ2-3; 16 bases are a match to TRBD2. Germline-derived CDR1 and CDR2 are MDHEN and SYDVKM. The junction had 6 bases not matched to a gene; V was cut back by 5 bases and J by 4 bases. The CDR3 is 17 amino acids. CDR3 DNA sequence: TGTGCCAGCAGTGGGACTAGCGGGGGGGCCGGGGCAGATACGCAGTATTTT. As protein: CASSGTSGGAGADTQYF.

This rearrangement joins TRBV6-1 to TRBJ1-6; 9 bases are shared with TRBD1. CDR3 length: 16 residues. V shed 3 bases, J shed 8 bases, and the junction held 8 bases outside the gene matches. Germline assignment: CDR1 MNHNS and CDR2 SASEGT. CDR3 coding DNA: TGTGCCAGCAGTGATCGGGGGACAGGGCGGGATTCACCCCTCCACTTT. As protein: CASSDRGTGRDSPLHF.

A note on this clone: Other DNA sequences from this sample encode an identical CDR3 as well. The chain uses TRBV28 and TRBJ1-2; 7 nucleotides agree with TRBD1. With 6 bases clipped from V and 6 bases from J, the junction kept 13 bases outside the gene matches. The CDR3 totals 15 residues. Germline assignment: CDR1 MDHEN and CDR2 SYDVKM. The CDR3 sequence is CASRASGQGGDGYTF. The DNA for the CDR3 is TGTGCCAGCAGAGCTTCGGGGCAGGGGGGAGATGGCTACACCTTC.

The rearrangement uses TRBV7-2 and TRBJ1-6, with a possible D match to TRBD1 (6 bases). V gave up 5 bases and J gave up 7 bases, with 15 bases separating them. CDR3 length: 15 amino acids. The V gene's germline CDR1 is SGHTA and CDR2 FQGNSA. In nucleotides, the CDR3 is TGTGCCAGCAGCGAAGGACAGCATCGGAATTCACCCCTCCACTTT. Amino acids: CASSEGQHRNSPLHF.